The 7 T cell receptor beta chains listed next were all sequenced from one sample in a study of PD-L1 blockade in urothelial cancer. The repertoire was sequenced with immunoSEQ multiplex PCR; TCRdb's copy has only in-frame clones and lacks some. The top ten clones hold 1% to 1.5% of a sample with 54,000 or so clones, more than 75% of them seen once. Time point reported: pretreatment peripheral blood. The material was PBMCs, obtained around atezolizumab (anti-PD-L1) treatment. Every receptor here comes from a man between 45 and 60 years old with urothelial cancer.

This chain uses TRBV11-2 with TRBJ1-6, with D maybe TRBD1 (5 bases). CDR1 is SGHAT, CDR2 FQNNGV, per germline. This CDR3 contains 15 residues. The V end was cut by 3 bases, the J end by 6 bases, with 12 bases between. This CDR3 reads CASSFGGGSNSPLHF. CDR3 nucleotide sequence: TGTGCCAGCAGCTTCGGCGGGGGTTCTAATTCACCCCTCCACTTT. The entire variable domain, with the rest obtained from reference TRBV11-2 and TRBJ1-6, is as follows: EAGVAQSPRYKIIEKRQSVAFWCNPISGHATLYWYQQILGQGPKLLIQFQNNGVVDDSQLPKDRFSAERLKGVDSTLKIQPAKLEDSAVYLCASSFGGGSNSPLHFGNGTRLTVT.

The CDR3 nucleotides are TGTGCCAGCAGCAAAGGGACTATTTCCTACGAGCAGTACTTC. This sequence encodes CASSKGTISYEQYF. The rearrangement links TRBV5-4 to TRBJ2-7; 7 bases map to TRBD2. Germline CDR1 SGHNT, CDR2 YYREEE (reference sequence). There are 14 residues in the CDR3. V dropped 4 bases and J dropped 1; count of bases not matched to a gene: 5.

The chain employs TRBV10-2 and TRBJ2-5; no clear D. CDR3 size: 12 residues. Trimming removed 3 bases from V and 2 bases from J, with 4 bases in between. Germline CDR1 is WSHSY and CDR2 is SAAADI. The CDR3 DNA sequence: TGCGCCAGCAGTGATTCTCAAGAGACCCAGTACTTC. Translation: CASSDSQETQYF.

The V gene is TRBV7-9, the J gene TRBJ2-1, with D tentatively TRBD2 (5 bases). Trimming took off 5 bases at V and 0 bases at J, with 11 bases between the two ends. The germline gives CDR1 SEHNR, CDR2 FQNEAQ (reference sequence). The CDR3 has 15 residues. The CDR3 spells CASSSIGSSYNEQFF. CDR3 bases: TGTGCCAGCAGCAGTATAGGGAGCTCCTACAATGAGCAGTTCTTC.

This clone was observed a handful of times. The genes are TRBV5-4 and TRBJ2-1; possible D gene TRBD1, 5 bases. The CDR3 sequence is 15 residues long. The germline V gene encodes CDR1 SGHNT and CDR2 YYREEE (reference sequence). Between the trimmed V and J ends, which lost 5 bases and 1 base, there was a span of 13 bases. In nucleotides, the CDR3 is TGTGCCAGCAGACTGGACACCTCTTCCTACAATGAGCAGTTCTTC. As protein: CASRLDTSSYNEQFF.

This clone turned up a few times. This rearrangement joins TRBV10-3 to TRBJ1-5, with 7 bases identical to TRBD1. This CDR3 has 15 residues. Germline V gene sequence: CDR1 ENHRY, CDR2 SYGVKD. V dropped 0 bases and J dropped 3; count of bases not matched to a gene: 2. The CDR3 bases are TGTGCCATCAGTGAGTCTAGGGGGCTCAATCAGCCCCAGCATTTT. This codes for CAISESRGLNQPQHF.

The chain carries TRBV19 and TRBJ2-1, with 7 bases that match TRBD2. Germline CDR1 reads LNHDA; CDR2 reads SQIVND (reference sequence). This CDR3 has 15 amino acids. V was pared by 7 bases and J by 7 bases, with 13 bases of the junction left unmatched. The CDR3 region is CASTPQGEGRNEQFF. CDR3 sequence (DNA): TGTGCCAGTACCCCCCAAGGGGAGGGGCGGAATGAGCAGTTCTTC.